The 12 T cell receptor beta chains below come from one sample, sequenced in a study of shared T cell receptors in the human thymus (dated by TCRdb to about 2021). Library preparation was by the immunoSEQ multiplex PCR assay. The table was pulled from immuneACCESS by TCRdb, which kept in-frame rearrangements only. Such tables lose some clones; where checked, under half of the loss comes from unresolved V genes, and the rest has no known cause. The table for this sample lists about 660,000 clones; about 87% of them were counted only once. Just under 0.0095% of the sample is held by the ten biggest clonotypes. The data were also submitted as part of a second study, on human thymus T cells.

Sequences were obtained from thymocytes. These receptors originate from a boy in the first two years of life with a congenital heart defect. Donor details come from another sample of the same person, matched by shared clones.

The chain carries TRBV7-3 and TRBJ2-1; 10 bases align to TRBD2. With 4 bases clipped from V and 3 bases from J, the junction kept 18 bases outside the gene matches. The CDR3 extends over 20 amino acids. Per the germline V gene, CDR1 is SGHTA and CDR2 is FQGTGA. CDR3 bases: TGTGCCAGCAGCTCACGTCGGGGAGCGGGGGGGGCCGGAAACTACAATGAGCAGTTCTTC. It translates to CASSSRRGAGGAGNYNEQFF.

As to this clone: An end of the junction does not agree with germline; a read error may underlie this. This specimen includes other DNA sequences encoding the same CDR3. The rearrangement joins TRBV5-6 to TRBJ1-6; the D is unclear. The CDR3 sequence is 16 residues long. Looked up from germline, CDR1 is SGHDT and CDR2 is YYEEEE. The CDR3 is CASSLWAGLFNSPLHF. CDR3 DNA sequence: TGTGCCAGCAGCTTGTGGGCAGGACTTTTTAATTCCCCCCTCCACTTT.

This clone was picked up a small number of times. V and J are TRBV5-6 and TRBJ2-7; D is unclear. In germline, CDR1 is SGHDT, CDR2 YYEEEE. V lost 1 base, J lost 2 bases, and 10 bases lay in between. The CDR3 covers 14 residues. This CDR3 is CASSLMRTPYEQYF. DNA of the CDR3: TGTGCCAGCAGCTTGATGCGCACTCCCTACGAGCAGTACTTC.

This chain's CDR3 is CASRPPGGETQYF. CDR3 coding DNA: TGCGCCAGCAGGCCACCCGGGGGGGAGACCCAGTACTTC. The rearrangement joins TRBV10-2 to TRBJ2-5; the match to TRBD2 covers 7 bases. CDR3 size: 13 residues. The germline V gene has CDR1 WSHSY and CDR2 SAAADI. The V and J ends lost 6 bases and 5 bases, in that order; junction bases with no gene match: 6.

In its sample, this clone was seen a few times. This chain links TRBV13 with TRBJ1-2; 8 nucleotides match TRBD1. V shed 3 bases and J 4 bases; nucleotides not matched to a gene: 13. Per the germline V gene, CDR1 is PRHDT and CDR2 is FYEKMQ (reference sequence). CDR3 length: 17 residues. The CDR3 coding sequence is TGTGCCAGCAGCTTGACATTTAGGGACAGGTACCGCTATGGCTACACCTTC. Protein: CASSLTFRDRYRYGYTF.

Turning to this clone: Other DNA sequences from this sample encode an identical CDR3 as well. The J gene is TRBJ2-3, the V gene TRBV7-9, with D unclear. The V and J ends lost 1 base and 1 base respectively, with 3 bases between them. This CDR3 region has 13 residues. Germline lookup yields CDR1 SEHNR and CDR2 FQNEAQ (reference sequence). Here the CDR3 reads CASSLGGTDTQYF. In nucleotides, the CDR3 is TGTGCCAGCAGCTTAGGCGGCACAGATACGCAGTATTTT.

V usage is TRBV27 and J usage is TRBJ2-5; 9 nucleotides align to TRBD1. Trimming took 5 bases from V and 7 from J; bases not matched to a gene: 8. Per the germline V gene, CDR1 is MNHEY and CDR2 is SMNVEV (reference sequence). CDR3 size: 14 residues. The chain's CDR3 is CASSPPGQGRTQYF. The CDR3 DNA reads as TGTGCCAGCAGTCCGCCGGGACAGGGAAGGACCCAGTACTTC.

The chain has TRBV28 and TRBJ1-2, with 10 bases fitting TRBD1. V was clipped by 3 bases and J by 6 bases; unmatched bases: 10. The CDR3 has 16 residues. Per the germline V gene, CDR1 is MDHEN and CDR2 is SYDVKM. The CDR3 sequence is CASSLHPGTGDHGYTF. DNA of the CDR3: TGTGCCAGCAGTTTGCACCCCGGGACAGGGGACCATGGCTACACCTTC.

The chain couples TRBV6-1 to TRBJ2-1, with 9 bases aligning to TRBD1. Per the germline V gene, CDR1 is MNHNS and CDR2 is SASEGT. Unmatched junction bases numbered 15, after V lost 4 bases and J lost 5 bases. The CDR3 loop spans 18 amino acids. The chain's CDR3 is CASSANSRAGQGDNEQFF. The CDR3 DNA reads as TGTGCCAGCAGTGCCAATTCCAGGGCGGGACAGGGTGACAATGAGCAGTTCTTC.

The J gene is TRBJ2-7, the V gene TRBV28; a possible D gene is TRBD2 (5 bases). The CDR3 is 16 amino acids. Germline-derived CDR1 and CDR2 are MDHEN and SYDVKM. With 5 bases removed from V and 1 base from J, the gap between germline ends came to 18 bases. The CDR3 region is CASSPDSKPPSYEQYF. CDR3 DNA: TGTGCCAGCAGTCCGGACTCGAAACCCCCTTCCTACGAGCAGTACTTC.

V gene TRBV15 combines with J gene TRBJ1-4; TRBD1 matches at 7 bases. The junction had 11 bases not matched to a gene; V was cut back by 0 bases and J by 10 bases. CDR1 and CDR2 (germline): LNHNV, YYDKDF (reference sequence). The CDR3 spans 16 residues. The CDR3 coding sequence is TGTGCCACCAGCAGAGACCCTAAGACAGGGTGGAGAAAACTGTTTTTT. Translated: CATSRDPKTGWRKLFF.

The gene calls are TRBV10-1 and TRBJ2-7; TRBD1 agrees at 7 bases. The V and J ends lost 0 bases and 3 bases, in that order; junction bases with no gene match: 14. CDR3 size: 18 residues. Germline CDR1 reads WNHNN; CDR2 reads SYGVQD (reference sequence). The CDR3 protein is CASSESTITRDRGYEQYF. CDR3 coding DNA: TGCGCCAGCAGTGAGTCGACCATAACACGGGACAGAGGCTACGAGCAGTACTTC.